These 17 T cell receptor beta chains came from one sample sequenced in a study of pediatric ulcerative colitis. Sequencing used immunoSEQ multiplex PCR; TCRdb keeps in-frame clones, though not all of them. This table has about 32,000 clones, roughly 78% appearing once. Source material: blood. These receptors were obtained from a boy between 10 and 17 years old with severe ulcerative colitis.

The chain joins TRBV11-2 to TRBJ2-7, with TRBD1 matching over 9 bases. In germline, CDR1 is SGHAT, CDR2 FQNNGV. The V and J ends lost 5 bases and 6 bases, in that order; junction bases with no gene match: 8. This CDR3 comprises 14 residues. The DNA for the CDR3 is TGTGCCAGCAGCCTTGGACAGGGGTCTTCCGAGCAGTACTTC. As protein: CASSLGQGSSEQYF.

This chain links TRBV7-6 with TRBJ2-1; 7 bases are shared with TRBD1. With 3 bases clipped from V and 5 bases from J, the junction kept 7 bases outside the gene matches. The CDR3 loop spans 15 amino acids. Germline assignment: CDR1 SGHVS and CDR2 FNYEAQ. CDR3 DNA sequence: TGTGCCAGCAGCTTTCGGGGACAGCCTAACAATGAGCAGTTCTTC. Its protein is CASSFRGQPNNEQFF.

CDR3 amino acids: CASSEGSGGPDTQYF. In nucleotides, the CDR3 is TGTGCCAGCAGTGAAGGTAGCGGGGGCCCAGATACGCAGTATTTT. The rearrangement uses TRBV25-1 and TRBJ2-3; 9 bases align to TRBD2. Germline V lookup: CDR1 MGHDK, CDR2 SYGVNS. The length of the CDR3 is 15 residues. The trim removed 2 bases at V and 4 bases at J, leaving 4 bases unmatched.

As DNA, the CDR3 is TGCAGCGTTGTGATGAACACTGAAGCTTTCTTT. Translating gives CSVVMNTEAFF. The chain links TRBV29-1 to TRBJ1-1; the D is unclear. The ends were cut back, 4 bases at V and 0 bases at J, with 3 bases in the middle. From germline, CDR1 is SQVTM and CDR2 ANQGSEA. This CDR3 region has 11 residues. The variable domain in full, with the rest retrieved from reference TRBV29-1 and TRBJ1-1, is SAVISQKPSRDICQRGTSLTIQCQVDSQVTMMFWYRQQPGQSLTLIATANQGSEATYESGFVIDKFPISRPNLTFSTLTVSNMSPEDSSIYLCSVVMNTEAFFGQGTRLTVV.

The J gene is TRBJ1-5, the V gene TRBV27; the D is unclear. Germline V CDR1 and CDR2: MNHEY, SMNVEV (reference sequence). V gave up 8 bases and J gave up 2 bases, with 7 bases separating them. The CDR3 extends over 12 amino acids. CDR3 sequence (DNA): TGTGCCAGCGGTACTGGCAATCAGCCCCAGCATTTT. Translated: CASGTGNQPQHF.

The rearrangement uses TRBV5-8 and TRBJ1-1; the D is unclear. The V gene's germline CDR1 is SGHTS and CDR2 YDEGEE. Trimming stripped 1 base from V and 6 bases from J, with 7 bases between. This CDR3 region has 12 residues. The CDR3 DNA sequence: TGTGCCAGCAGCTTGATTCGGGCTGAAGCTTTCTTT. This codes for CASSLIRAEAFF.

A few counts support this clone. The V and J genes are TRBV5-1 and TRBJ1-6; D not certain. V shed 1 base and J shed 9 bases, with 11 bases lying between them. This CDR3 region has 14 residues. Per germline, CDR1 SGHRS and CDR2 YFSETQ. The CDR3 here is CASSLRETPSPLHF. CDR3 bases: TGCGCCAGCAGCTTGCGGGAGACACCTTCACCCCTCCACTTT.

This chain links TRBV18 with TRBJ1-2; D uncertain. This CDR3 region has 17 residues. Trimming left V 0 bases short and J 8 bases short, with 22 bases between. Per the germline V gene, CDR1 is KGHSH and CDR2 is LQKENI. The CDR3 nucleotides are TGTGCCAGCTCACCACCGACGGGAGGGATCTCCCCTATGGGCTACACCTTC. Protein product: CASSPPTGGISPMGYTF.

The chain uses TRBV7-2 and TRBJ2-4; D is perhaps TRBD1 or TRBD2 (6 bases each). Germline V lookup: CDR1 SGHTA, CDR2 FQGNSA. This CDR3 comprises 14 residues. The V end lost 5 bases, the J end lost 10 bases, and 18 bases lay between the germline ends. The CDR3 nucleotides read TGTGCCAGCAGCCCTACTAGCCCAAGGGGGATTCAGTACTTC. It codes for CASSPTSPRGIQYF. The full variable domain, in which reference TRBV7-2 and TRBJ2-4 provide the parts outside the CDR3, is GAGVSQSPSNKVTEKGKDVELRCDPISGHTALYWYRQSLGQGLEFLIYFQGNSAPDKSGLPSDRFSAERTGGSVSTLTIQRTQQEDSAVYLCASSPTSPRGIQYFGAGTRLSVL.

The chain recombines TRBV2 with TRBJ2-1; possible D gene TRBD2, 6 bases. V was trimmed by 5 bases and J by 0 bases, leaving 11 bases between them. CDR1 and CDR2 (germline): SNHLY, FYNNEI. The CDR3 is 15 amino acids. The CDR3 here is CASSPGLSSYNEQFF. In nucleotides, the CDR3 is TGTGCCAGCAGTCCAGGACTAAGCTCCTACAATGAGCAGTTCTTC.

The chain has TRBV5-6 and TRBJ2-7, with 9 positions matching TRBD2. V lost 1 base, J lost 2 bases, and 7 bases stayed unmatched. CDR1 SGHDT and CDR2 YYEEEE come from the germline V gene. The CDR3 is 16 amino acids. The CDR3 is CASSLSLRGGAYEQYF. CDR3 DNA: TGTGCCAGCAGCTTGAGTCTGCGGGGGGGGGCCTACGAGCAGTACTTC.

V gene TRBV6-5 combines with J gene TRBJ1-5; the match to TRBD1 covers 9 bases. Germline CDR1 MNHEY, CDR2 SVGAGI. V was pared by 6 bases and J by 5 bases, with 8 bases of the junction left unmatched. There are 15 residues in the CDR3. The CDR3 protein is CASRATGGSYQPQHF. The DNA of the CDR3 is TGTGCCAGCAGGGCGACAGGGGGTAGTTATCAGCCCCAGCATTTT.

The chain links TRBV15 to TRBJ2-3; D not resolved. The germline CDR1 and CDR2 sequences are LNHNV and YYDKDF (reference sequence). The CDR3 length is 14 residues. Trimming took off 1 base at V and 0 bases at J, with 5 bases between the two ends. The chain's CDR3 is CATSRVSSTDTQYF. CDR3 coding DNA: TGTGCCACCAGCAGAGTATCCAGCACAGATACGCAGTATTTT.

The V call is TRBV7-9, the J call TRBJ2-1; 7 nucleotides line up with TRBD1. Germline V gives CDR1 SEHNR, CDR2 FQNEAQ (reference sequence). The V segment lost 5 bases and the J segment 7 bases; nucleotides outside the gene matches: 11. The CDR3 covers 15 residues. The CDR3 protein is CASSPRGQARNEQFF. For the CDR3, the DNA is TGTGCCAGCAGCCCTAGGGGGCAGGCTCGTAATGAGCAGTTCTTC.

The chain links TRBV5-1 to TRBJ1-1; 11 positions match TRBD1. Germline assignment: CDR1 SGHRS and CDR2 YFSETQ. The CDR3 is made up of 14 amino acids. The V gene end was trimmed by 1 base and the J gene end by 11 bases; junction bases not matched to a gene: 7. The CDR3 spells CASSLRTGGERAFF. The DNA for the CDR3 is TGCGCCAGCAGCTTGAGGACAGGGGGCGAAAGGGCTTTCTTT.

The V gene is TRBV20-1, the J gene TRBJ2-5; D is ambiguous. Germline CDR1 DFQATT, CDR2 SNEGSKA (reference sequence). Trimming pared 5 bases from V and 5 bases from J, leaving 9 bases between. The CDR3 loop spans 11 amino acids. CDR3 protein: CSAGVGETQYF. CDR3 DNA sequence: TGCAGTGCTGGGGTGGGGGAGACCCAGTACTTC.

In its sample, this clone was seen a few times. The gene calls are TRBV19 and TRBJ1-6; the match to TRBD1 covers 7 bases. Germline CDR1 and CDR2: LNHDA and SQIVND (reference sequence). CDR3 size: 16 residues. V trimming: 7 bases; J trimming: 2 bases; junction bases outside the gene matches: 8. CDR3 DNA: TGTGCCAGTACTCTCGGCGACAGGGCCTATAATTCACCCCTCCACTTT. This sequence encodes CASTLGDRAYNSPLHF.